The clone carrying this TCR beta chain has more than one count but fewer than ten. The antigen remains undetermined. The CDR3 spans 12 residues. V lost 7 bases and J 1 base, leaving 9 bases between the germline ends. Germline CDR1 DFQATT, CDR2 SNEGSKA (reference sequence). Treatment meaning: 10-day PBMC culture with coronavirus spike peptide pools or control peptides (ViraFEST assay). Once peptide pools had expanded antigen-specific T cells, ViraFEST sequenced TCRs. Positive PCR tests came between March and December 2020, ahead of the US Alpha, Beta and Delta variants. The Oncomine TCR Beta short-read assay was applied to DNA of cultured CD4+ T cells. Cultured CD4+ T cells yielded the extracted genomic DNA. TCRdb ran MiXCR on the PCR reads and lists one entry per CDR3 protein. The data hold over 12,000 distinct CDR3 sequences, with less than 50% observed a single time. This entry belongs to a study of vaccination and CD4 T cells after COVID-19.

This clonotype was obtained from a human donor with COVID-19. Sequenced material: cultured CD4+ T cells from blood. The chain has TRBV20-1 and TRBJ2-3; no firm D call. The CDR3 coding sequence is TGCAGTGGCTTCTGGGGCACAGATACGCAGTATTTT. Its translation is CSGFWGTDTQYF.